Shown below are 9 T cell receptor beta chains from a single sample sequenced in a study of T cell changes during pregnancy in multiple sclerosis. This table comes from immunoSEQ multiplex PCR, and its TCRdb copy is limited to in-frame clones, with some not included. The sample contains around 40,000 clones, about 91% of which appear only once. The sample in question was CD4+ T cells from peripheral blood mononuclear cells, obtained in the third trimester of pregnancy. The receptors were gathered from a female donor with multiple sclerosis, enrolled in a pregnancy study.

V usage is TRBV7-2 and J usage is TRBJ2-7, with D possibly TRBD2 on 5 matching bases. With 2 bases removed from V and 7 bases from J, the gap between germline ends came to 6 bases. From germline, CDR1 is SGHTA and CDR2 FQGNSA. This CDR3 region has 11 residues. The CDR3 is CASSLRGEQYF. CDR3 sequence (DNA): TGTGCCAGCAGCTTACGGGGAGAGCAGTACTTC.

The chain combines TRBV12-5 with TRBJ2-1; TRBD2 agrees at 8 bases. Germline assignment: CDR1 LGHNT and CDR2 FRNRAP. CDR3 length: 17 amino acids. Germline trimming cut 5 bases from V and 6 bases from J; bases unmatched to any gene: 15. The CDR3 loop reads CASGTDPWREAANEQFF. The DNA of the CDR3 is TGTGCTAGTGGTACCGACCCGTGGCGGGAGGCCGCCAATGAGCAGTTCTTC.

The rearrangement joins TRBV18 to TRBJ2-5, with 9 bases lining up with TRBD2. CDR1 and CDR2 from the germline V gene are KGHSH and LQKENI. The CDR3 is 14 residues long. Trimming at V came to 1 base and at J to 3 bases, leaving 0 bases not matched to a gene. The CDR3 is CASSPLAGEETQYF. In DNA, the CDR3 is TGTGCCAGCTCACCACTAGCGGGAGAAGAGACCCAGTACTTC.

The genes are TRBV4-3 and TRBJ2-5; 7 bases are a match to TRBD2. V shed 2 bases and J 5 bases; nucleotides not matched to a gene: 2. The CDR3 is made up of 13 amino acids. Germline CDR1 reads LGHNA; CDR2 reads YSLEER. The CDR3 sequence is CASSQMGGETQYF. CDR3 DNA: TGCGCCAGCAGCCAAATGGGGGGGGAGACCCAGTACTTC.

The J gene is TRBJ1-5, the V gene TRBV4-2; the D gene is possibly TRBD1 (5 bases). The germline CDR1 and CDR2 sequences are LGHNA and YNFKEQ. V was pared by 1 base and J by 1 base, with 11 bases between. This CDR3 spans 16 amino acids. This CDR3 is CASSQVSAGSNQPQHF. The DNA of the CDR3 is TGTGCCAGCAGCCAAGTTTCCGCAGGGAGCAATCAGCCCCAGCATTTT.

The chain has TRBV5-1 and TRBJ1-5; unclear D gene. CDR3 length: 15 residues. Trimming shortened V by 0 bases and J by 2 bases, and 9 bases separated the two germline ends. In germline, CDR1 is SGHRS, CDR2 YFSETQ. The CDR3 DNA reads TGCGCCAGCAGCTTGGAGGGCGGGGGCAATCAGCCCCAGCATTTT. It specifies CASSLEGGGNQPQHF.

There are a few counts of this clone. The genes are TRBV5-4 and TRBJ1-2; a possible D gene is TRBD1 (6 bases). Trimming shortened V by 2 bases and J by 2 bases, and 13 bases separated the two germline ends. CDR1 SGHNT and CDR2 YYREEE come from the germline V gene (reference sequence). CDR3 length: 15 amino acids. As DNA, the CDR3 is TGTGCCAGCAGCTTAGCCACAGGGTCCAACTATGGCTACACCTTC. The encoded protein is CASSLATGSNYGYTF.

By its share, this clone is medium-sized. The CDR3 region is CASSQGQDLGYTF. The CDR3, as DNA: TGTGCCAGCAGCCAGGGTCAGGATCTTGGCTACACCTTC. The rearrangement joins TRBV4-2 to TRBJ1-2, with no clear D. Germline loops: CDR1 LGHNA, CDR2 YNFKEQ. Deletions cut 3 bases from V and 7 bases from J, with 12 bases between. The length of the CDR3 is 13 residues.

The chain has TRBV2 and TRBJ2-6, with no clear D. The CDR3 totals 15 residues. Per germline, CDR1 SNHLY and CDR2 FYNNEI. Trimming pared 6 bases from V and 0 bases from J, leaving 9 bases between. The CDR3 loop reads CASSNTHSGANVLTF. The CDR3 DNA sequence: TGTGCCAGCAGCAACACCCACTCTGGGGCCAACGTCCTGACTTTC. Combining the CDR3 with reference TRBV2 and TRBJ2-6 gives the whole variable domain EPEVTQTPSHQVTQMGQEVILRCVPISNHLYFYWYRQILGQKVEFLVSFYNNEISEKSEIFDDQFSVERPDGSNFTLKIRSTKLEDSAMYFCASSNTHSGANVLTFGAGSRLTVL.